This TCR beta chain stems from a study of blood T cell repertoires in COVID-19. Study at large: COVID-19 samples collected from the United States, Italy and Spain covered acute and convalescent phases.

Trimming pared 0 bases from V and 7 bases from J, leaving 10 bases between. This CDR3 region has 14 residues. In germline, CDR1 is LGHNA, CDR2 YSLEER. This clone appeared once. Generated by immunoSEQ multiplex PCR, the TCRdb table keeps only in-frame clones and is missing some. The sample consists of more than 250,000 clones, around 88% of them appearing once. The J gene is TRBJ1-3, the V gene TRBV4-3; D is ambiguous. This receptor was obtained from a woman in her 30s with COVID-19, enrolled during active disease. The sequenced sample consisted of peripheral blood. CDR3 residues: CASSQDDPRNTIYF. The CDR3 nucleotides read TGCGCCAGCAGCCAAGATGATCCGCGGAACACCATATATTTT.